Listed below are T cell receptor beta chains from one sample, sequenced in a study of blood T cells in healthy people across ages. In TCRdb, the 5' RACE reads were re-called with MiXCR into one record per CDR3 protein. The sample includes some 880,000 distinct CDR3 sequences, around 34% of them seen just once. Sample: blood. Receptors originate from a man aged 18 to 29 in good health. CDR3s include the opening cysteine and the closing phenylalanine or tryptophan. A D gene is named only where the DNA matches it firmly. The listing skips clone size in some rows; elsewhere it reads once, few, many or a size class.

TGCGCCAGCAGCCAATGGCCTACGAATGAGCAGTTCTTC	CASSQWPTNEQFF	TRBV4-3	TRBJ2-1	many	13	-
TGTGCCAGCAGCGCCGCTAACGGTAATGAGCAGTTCTTC	CASSAANGNEQFF	TRBV7-2	TRBJ2-1	few	13	-
TGTGCCAGCAGTTATCAACCGGGACAGGGGTATAATGAGCAGTACTTC	CASSYQPGQGYNEQYF	TRBV27	TRBJ2-7	-	16	TRBD1
TGCGCCAGCAGCCAAGATGGGGTTGGCATTCGCTACGAGCAGTACTTC	CASSQDGVGIRYEQYF	TRBV4-3	TRBJ2-7	-	16	-
TGCAGTGCTAGAGTCGACAGCAATCAGCCCCAGCATTTT	CSARVDSNQPQHF	TRBV20-1	TRBJ1-5	many	13	-
TGTGCCAGCAGCTTGGTGGGGGGGGGTTTCTATAATTCACCCCTCCACTTT	CASSLVGGGFYNSPLHF	TRBV5-4	TRBJ1-6	few	17	-
TGCAGTGCTAAGGGGGCAAATAGCAATCAGCCCCAGCATTTT	CSAKGANSNQPQHF	TRBV20-1	TRBJ1-5	-	14	TRBD1
TGTGCCAGCAGTTACTCGTTAAGCGTCCCTAATGAGCAGTTCTTC	CASSYSLSVPNEQFF	TRBV6-5	TRBJ2-1	few	15	-
TGCAGTGCTAGAGATCTAAGCTTAACAGATACGCAGTATTTT	CSARDLSLTDTQYF	TRBV20-1	TRBJ2-3	few	14	-
TGTGCCACCAGCATCCACCCCAGGGTGGAACAAGAGACCCAGTACTTC	CATSIHPRVEQETQYF	TRBV15	TRBJ2-5	few	16	-
TGCAGTGCTAGTTTGGGCGGGGGAGACCTACTTTACAATGAGCAGTTCTTC	CSASLGGGDLLYNEQFF	TRBV20-1	TRBJ2-1	-	17	TRBD2
TGCGCCAGCAGCCAGCAAGCAGGGGGTGGGAGCAATCAGCCCCAGCATTTT	CASSQQAGGGSNQPQHF	TRBV4-1	TRBJ1-5	few	17	TRBD1
TGTGCCACCCCAGGGCGGGTGAACACTGAAGCTTTCTTT	CATPGRVNTEAFF	TRBV7-9	TRBJ1-1	many	13	-
TGCGCCAGCAAAAGTGGGACACTGGACTATGGCTACACCTTC	CASKSGTLDYGYTF	TRBV5-1	TRBJ1-2	few	14	-
TGTGCCAGCACATCCACAGGAAGCAATCAGCCCCAGCATTTT	CASTSTGSNQPQHF	TRBV18	TRBJ1-5	-	14	-
TGCGCCAGCAGCCAAGAAAGCCGGCCAGCCTCCGGGGAGCTGTTTTTT	CASSQESRPASGELFF	TRBV4-3	TRBJ2-2	-	16	-
TGTGCCAGCAGATTTTCGGGACAACCGAACACTGAAGCTTTCTTT	CASRFSGQPNTEAFF	TRBV6-5	TRBJ1-1	-	15	-
TGTGCCAGCAGTGTTCAGGGACGTAAGGGCGATTCACCCCTCCACTTT	CASSVQGRKGDSPLHF	TRBV25-1	TRBJ1-6	-	16	-
TGTGCCAGCAGTTACCTGGGACTCTCGAACACTGAAGCTTTCTTT	CASSYLGLSNTEAFF	TRBV6-2/TRBV6-3	TRBJ1-1	-	15	-
TGTGCCAGCCATGATGGGACCCCCCCAGATACGCAGTATTTT	CASHDGTPPDTQYF	TRBV25-1	TRBJ2-3	-	14	-
TGCGCCAGCAGCTTGGCGGACGGATACAATGAGCAGTTCTTC	CASSLADGYNEQFF	TRBV5-1	TRBJ2-1	-	14	-
TGTGCCAGCAGTTACATGGGGTCCCAAGAGACCCAGTACTTC	CASSYMGSQETQYF	TRBV6-2/TRBV6-3	TRBJ2-5	few	14	-
TGTGCCAGCAGCGTCAACCGGGTAGATGAAAAACTGTTTTTT	CASSVNRVDEKLFF	TRBV27	TRBJ1-4	few	14	-
TGCGCCAGCAGCCAAGAGGGGGCAGGACACCTGGGTGAGCAGTTCTTC	CASSQEGAGHLGEQFF	TRBV4-3	TRBJ2-1	-	16	-
TGTGCCAGCAGCGGCGGGACAGACCAAGAGACCCAGTACTTC	CASSGGTDQETQYF	TRBV9	TRBJ2-5	many	14	-
TGTGCCAGCAGTCGCAACTCTGTTAGCAATCATCCCCAGCATTTT	CASSRNSVSNHPQHF	TRBV6-2/TRBV6-3	TRBJ1-5	-	15	-
TGTGCCAGCAGCCCACACCAAGGGGGGGCAACCTACAATGAGCAGTTCTTC	CASSPHQGGATYNEQFF	TRBV7-3	TRBJ2-1	once	17	-
TGCAGTGCTCGGATCAATTACCAGGGCTACGAGCAGTTCTTC	CSARINYQGYEQFF	TRBV20-1	TRBJ2-1	-	14	-
TGCAGTGCCCCTCTAGCGGGGGGTGGGGCCAACGTCCTGACTTTC	CSAPLAGGGANVLTF	TRBV20-1	TRBJ2-6	-	15	TRBD2
TGTGCCAGCAGTTACTTTGGCCGGGATGGCTACACCTTC	CASSYFGRDGYTF	TRBV6-5	TRBJ1-2	-	13	-
TGTGCCAGCAGTTACGTCCGAATTCGACAGGCCATGAACACTGAAGCTTTCTTT	CASSYVRIRQAMNTEAFF	TRBV6-5	TRBJ1-1	few	18	-
TGCAGTGCTAGAGATCCCCTAGGCTCCTATAATTCACCCCTCCACTTT	CSARDPLGSYNSPLHF	TRBV20-1	TRBJ1-6	-	16	-
TGTGCCAGCAGCCAGGGGACAGGGCGTTACAATGAGCAGTTCTTC	CASSQGTGRYNEQFF	TRBV4-2	TRBJ2-1	few	15	TRBD1
TGTGCCAGCAGCTTTGACCCTTCACCCCTCCACTTT	CASSFDPSPLHF	TRBV7-2	TRBJ1-6	few	12	-
TGTGCCAGCAGTTTAACAGGGAGTAACACCGGGGAGCTGTTTTTT	CASSLTGSNTGELFF	TRBV12-3/TRBV12-4	TRBJ2-2	few	15	-
TGTGCCACCAGCAGAGAATTTGGTGAGGGGGTTGCGGGGTACAATGAGCAGTTCTTC	CATSREFGEGVAGYNEQFF	TRBV15	TRBJ2-1	few	19	-
TGCGCCAGCAGCTTGGAAGACTCCTCCCTCCATGAGCAGTACTTC	CASSLEDSSLHEQYF	TRBV5-1	TRBJ2-7	-	15	-
TGCGCCAGCAGCTTGGGGGGGACGACAGGCTCAGCCAAAAACATTCAGTACTTC	CASSLGGTTGSAKNIQYF	TRBV5-1	TRBJ2-4	few	18	-
TGCAGCACCAGGGAAGGTGGCCAAGAGACCCAGTTCTTC	CSTREGGQETQFF	TRBV29-1	TRBJ2-1	-	13	-
TGCGCCAGCAGCCAAGTTACAGGGCGGGATTCTGGGTATGGCTACACCTTC	CASSQVTGRDSGYGYTF	TRBV4-3	TRBJ1-2	-	17	-
TGTGCCATCAGTGGAGCAGGGGCTGACTATGGCTACACCTTC	CAISGAGADYGYTF	TRBV10-3	TRBJ1-2	many	14	-
TGCGCCAGCAGCTTGGTGGCAGGTGTGGACACCGGGGAGCTGTTTTTT	CASSLVAGVDTGELFF	TRBV5-1	TRBJ2-2	-	16	-
TGTGCCAGCAGCCAATGGGTCGGCCCTAATTCACCCCTCCACTTT	CASSQWVGPNSPLHF	TRBV4-2	TRBJ1-6	-	15	-
TGTGCCAGCAGCTTACGCAGGGGACCCAATCAGCCCCAGCATTTT	CASSLRRGPNQPQHF	TRBV7-8	TRBJ1-5	few	15	-
TGTGCCAGCAGTAAGGGGCCAGATACGCAGTATTTT	CASSKGPDTQYF	TRBV12-3/TRBV12-4	TRBJ2-3	many	12	-
TGCACCAGCAGCTTTCGGACAGAAGAGACCCAGTACTTC	CTSSFRTEETQYF	TRBV5-1	TRBJ2-5	once	13	-
TGCAGCGTTGAAAATCCGGCCGGTTATAGCAATCAGCCCCAGCATTTT	CSVENPAGYSNQPQHF	TRBV29-1	TRBJ1-5	-	16	-
TGTGCCACCAGTGAGGCCGGGGACACTGAAGCTTTCTTT	CATSEAGDTEAFF	TRBV24-1	TRBJ1-1	-	13	-
TGTGCCAGCAGCCAAGGACAGTTCTCCTATAATTCACCCCTCCACTTT	CASSQGQFSYNSPLHF	TRBV3-1	TRBJ1-6	few	16	-
TGTGCCAGCAGTGTGACAGACTATGAGCAGTTCTTC	CASSVTDYEQFF	TRBV25-1	TRBJ2-1	-	12	-
TGCAGTGCTAGAGATCGACTAGCGCCTAGCACAGATACGCAGTATTTT	CSARDRLAPSTDTQYF	TRBV20-1	TRBJ2-3	-	16	TRBD2
TGTGCCAGCAGCTTGGTTTCACAGGGGAAAGAGACCCAGTACTTC	CASSLVSQGKETQYF	TRBV5-6	TRBJ2-5	many	15	TRBD1